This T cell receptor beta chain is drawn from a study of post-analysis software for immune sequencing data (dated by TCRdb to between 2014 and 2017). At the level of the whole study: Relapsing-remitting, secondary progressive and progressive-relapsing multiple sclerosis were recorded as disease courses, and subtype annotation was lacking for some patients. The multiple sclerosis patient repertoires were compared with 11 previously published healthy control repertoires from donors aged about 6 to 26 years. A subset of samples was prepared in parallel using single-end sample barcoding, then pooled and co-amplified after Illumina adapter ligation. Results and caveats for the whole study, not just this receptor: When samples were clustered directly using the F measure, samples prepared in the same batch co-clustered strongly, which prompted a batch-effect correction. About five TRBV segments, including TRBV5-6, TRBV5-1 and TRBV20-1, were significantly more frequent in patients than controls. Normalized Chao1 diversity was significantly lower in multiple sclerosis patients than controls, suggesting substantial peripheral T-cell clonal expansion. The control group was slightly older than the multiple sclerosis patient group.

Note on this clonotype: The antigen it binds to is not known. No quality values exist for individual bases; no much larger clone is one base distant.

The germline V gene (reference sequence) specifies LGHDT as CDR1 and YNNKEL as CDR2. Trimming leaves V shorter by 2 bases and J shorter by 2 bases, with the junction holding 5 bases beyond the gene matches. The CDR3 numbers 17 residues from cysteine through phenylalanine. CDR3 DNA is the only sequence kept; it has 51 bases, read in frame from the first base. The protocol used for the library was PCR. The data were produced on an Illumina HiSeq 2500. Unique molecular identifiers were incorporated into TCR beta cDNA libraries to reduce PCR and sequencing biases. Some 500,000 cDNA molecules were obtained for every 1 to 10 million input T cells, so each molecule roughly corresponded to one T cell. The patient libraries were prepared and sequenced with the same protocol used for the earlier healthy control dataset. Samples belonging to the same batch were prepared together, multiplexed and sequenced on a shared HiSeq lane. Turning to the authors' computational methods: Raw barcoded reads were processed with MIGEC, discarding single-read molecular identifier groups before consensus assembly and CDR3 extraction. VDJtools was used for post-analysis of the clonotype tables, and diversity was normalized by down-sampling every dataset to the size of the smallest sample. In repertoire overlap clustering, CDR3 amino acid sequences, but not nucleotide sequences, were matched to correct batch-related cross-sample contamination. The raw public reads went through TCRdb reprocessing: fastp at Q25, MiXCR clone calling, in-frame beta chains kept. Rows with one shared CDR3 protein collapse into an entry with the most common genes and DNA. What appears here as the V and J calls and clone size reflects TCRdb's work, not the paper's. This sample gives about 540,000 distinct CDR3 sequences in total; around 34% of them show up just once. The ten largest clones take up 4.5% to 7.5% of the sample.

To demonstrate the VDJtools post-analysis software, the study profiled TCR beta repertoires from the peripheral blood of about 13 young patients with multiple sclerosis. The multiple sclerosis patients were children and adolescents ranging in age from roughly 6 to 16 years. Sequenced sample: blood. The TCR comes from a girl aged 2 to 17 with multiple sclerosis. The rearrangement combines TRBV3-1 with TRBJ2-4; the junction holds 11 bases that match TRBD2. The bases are TGTGCCAGCAGCCAAACTAGCGGGGGTGGGACCAAAAACATTCAGTACTTC. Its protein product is CASSQTSGGGTKNIQYF.